This is a list of T cell receptor beta chains from one sample in a study of blood T cell repertoires in COVID-19. Sequenced by immunoSEQ multiplex PCR; TCRdb stores in-frame clones only, minus some. The data show under 250,000 clones, 70% to 90% seen once. Sequenced sample: peripheral blood. The receptors were sampled from a woman younger than 45 with COVID-19, enrolled during active disease. Both conserved end residues are part of each CDR3. Fields, in order: D gene, clone size, V gene, J gene, CDR3 protein, CDR3 DNA. The D gene is left open where the match is weak. A clone size is listed for some rows: how often the clone was seen (once, few, many), or a class if it is expanded.

D gene: TRBD2; clone size: -; V gene: TRBV19; J gene: TRBJ2-6; CDR3 protein: CASSIGGTNVLTF; CDR3 DNA: TGTGCCAGTAGTATCGGGGGGACCAACGTCCTGACTTTC
D gene: -; clone size: -; V gene: TRBV2; J gene: TRBJ1-3; CDR3 protein: CASSPLEDSGNTIYF; CDR3 DNA: TGTGCCAGCAGCCCCCTTGAGGACTCTGGAAACACCATATATTTT
D gene: TRBD2; clone size: -; V gene: TRBV11-2; J gene: TRBJ2-1; CDR3 protein: CASSLVFETSDQGEQFF; CDR3 DNA: TGTGCCAGCAGCTTAGTTTTTGAGACTAGCGATCAGGGTGAGCAGTTCTTC
D gene: -; clone size: -; V gene: TRBV4-3; J gene: TRBJ2-2; CDR3 protein: CASSAYSDTGELFF; CDR3 DNA: TGCGCCAGCAGCGCGTACAGTGACACCGGGGAGCTGTTTTTT
D gene: TRBD1; clone size: once; V gene: TRBV27; J gene: TRBJ2-1; CDR3 protein: CASRKETGGLYNEQFF; CDR3 DNA: TGTGCCAGCAGAAAAGAAACAGGGGGACTCTACAATGAGCAGTTCTTC
D gene: -; clone size: -; V gene: TRBV11-2; J gene: TRBJ1-2; CDR3 protein: CASSTRLSYGYTF; CDR3 DNA: TGTGCCAGCAGCACCCGGTTGAGCTATGGCTACACCTTC
D gene: TRBD1; clone size: few; V gene: TRBV7-2; J gene: TRBJ1-3; CDR3 protein: CASSLGETGVGNTIYF; CDR3 DNA: TGTGCCAGCAGCTTAGGGGAGACAGGGGTCGGAAACACCATATATTTT
D gene: TRBD1; clone size: -; V gene: TRBV6-5; J gene: TRBJ1-5; CDR3 protein: CASSTWTGENQPQHF; CDR3 DNA: TGTGCCAGCAGTACCTGGACAGGGGAGAATCAGCCCCAGCATTTT
D gene: -; clone size: -; V gene: TRBV2; J gene: TRBJ1-2; CDR3 protein: CASRPSQNYGYTF; CDR3 DNA: TGTGCCAGCAGGCCATCTCAGAACTATGGCTACACCTTC
D gene: -; clone size: -; V gene: TRBV18; J gene: TRBJ2-1; CDR3 protein: CASSPSLNEQFF; CDR3 DNA: TGTGCCAGCTCACCATCCCTCAATGAGCAGTTCTTC
D gene: TRBD1; clone size: -; V gene: TRBV6-5; J gene: TRBJ2-5; CDR3 protein: CATPGQDQETQYF; CDR3 DNA: TGTGCCACACCGGGACAGGACCAAGAGACCCAGTACTTC
D gene: -; clone size: -; V gene: TRBV5-6; J gene: TRBJ2-5; CDR3 protein: CASSFSQETQYF; CDR3 DNA: TGTGCCAGCAGTTTTTCACAAGAGACCCAGTACTTC
D gene: -; clone size: -; V gene: TRBV6-5; J gene: TRBJ2-2; CDR3 protein: CASSSSGGLTGELFF; CDR3 DNA: TGTGCCAGCAGTTCTTCCGGTGGGCTCACCGGGGAGCTGTTTTTT
D gene: -; clone size: -; V gene: TRBV19; J gene: TRBJ1-1; CDR3 protein: CASSIGADEAFF; CDR3 DNA: TGTGCCAGTAGTATTGGGGCGGATGAAGCTTTCTTT
D gene: TRBD1; clone size: -; V gene: TRBV9; J gene: TRBJ1-4; CDR3 protein: CASSVGTGGYEKLFF; CDR3 DNA: TGTGCCAGCAGCGTAGGGACAGGGGGCTATGAAAAACTGTTTTTT
D gene: TRBD1; clone size: -; V gene: TRBV28; J gene: TRBJ1-2; CDR3 protein: CASSPQGARGYTF; CDR3 DNA: TGTGCCAGCAGCCCACAGGGGGCAAGGGGCTACACCTTC
D gene: -; clone size: -; V gene: TRBV27; J gene: TRBJ1-1; CDR3 protein: CASSFGGNTEAFF; CDR3 DNA: TGTGCCAGCAGTTTCGGGGGAAACACTGAAGCTTTCTTT
D gene: -; clone size: -; V gene: TRBV5-8; J gene: TRBJ1-2; CDR3 protein: CASSLAGIRDGYTF; CDR3 DNA: TGTGCCAGCAGCTTGGCCGGGATTCGAGATGGCTACACCTTC
D gene: TRBD2; clone size: -; V gene: TRBV7-2; J gene: TRBJ2-3; CDR3 protein: CASSEGGRITDTQYF; CDR3 DNA: TGTGCCAGCAGTGAGGGCGGGAGGATCACAGATACGCAGTATTTT
D gene: TRBD2; clone size: -; V gene: TRBV7-9; J gene: TRBJ2-1; CDR3 protein: CASSAHGSRLAGGNNEQFF; CDR3 DNA: TGTGCCAGCAGCGCCCACGGATCGCGACTAGCGGGGGGGAACAATGAGCAGTTCTTC
D gene: -; clone size: -; V gene: TRBV2; J gene: TRBJ1-2; CDR3 protein: CASSEAGSYGYTF; CDR3 DNA: TGTGCCAGCAGTGAAGCGGGCAGCTATGGCTACACCTTC
D gene: TRBD1; clone size: -; V gene: TRBV19; J gene: TRBJ2-5; CDR3 protein: CASSTSGTGRQETQYF; CDR3 DNA: TGTGCCAGTAGTACTTCCGGGACAGGCAGACAAGAGACCCAGTACTTC
D gene: TRBD2; clone size: -; V gene: TRBV27; J gene: TRBJ2-1; CDR3 protein: CASFGLADYNEQFF; CDR3 DNA: TGTGCCAGCTTTGGACTAGCAGACTACAATGAGCAGTTCTTC
D gene: TRBD1; clone size: -; V gene: TRBV2; J gene: TRBJ2-1; CDR3 protein: CASKGDSYNEQFF; CDR3 DNA: TGTGCCAGCAAGGGGGACAGCTACAATGAGCAGTTCTTC
D gene: -; clone size: -; V gene: TRBV5-1; J gene: TRBJ2-5; CDR3 protein: CASSPPGRNQETQYF; CDR3 DNA: TGCGCCAGCAGCCCACCAGGGAGGAACCAAGAGACCCAGTACTTC
D gene: -; clone size: -; V gene: TRBV5-1; J gene: TRBJ2-1; CDR3 protein: CASSWSFPSSYNEQFF; CDR3 DNA: TGCGCCAGCAGCTGGAGTTTCCCCTCTTCCTACAATGAGCAGTTCTTC
D gene: TRBD2; clone size: few; V gene: TRBV6-2/TRBV6-3; J gene: TRBJ2-1; CDR3 protein: CASSYQRGFEQFF; CDR3 DNA: TGTGCCAGCAGTTACCAGCGGGGATTTGAGCAGTTCTTC
D gene: TRBD2; clone size: -; V gene: TRBV7-9; J gene: TRBJ2-1; CDR3 protein: CASSPLGREYNEQFF; CDR3 DNA: TGTGCCAGCAGTCCCTTGGGGAGGGAGTACAATGAGCAGTTCTTC
D gene: -; clone size: -; V gene: TRBV28; J gene: TRBJ1-2; CDR3 protein: CASRTQQNYGYTF; CDR3 DNA: TGTGCCAGCAGGACACAGCAAAACTATGGCTACACCTTC
D gene: -; clone size: -; V gene: TRBV28; J gene: TRBJ2-7; CDR3 protein: CASGTGQDFYEQYF; CDR3 DNA: TGTGCCAGCGGAACTGGGCAGGACTTTTACGAGCAGTACTTC
D gene: -; clone size: -; V gene: TRBV18; J gene: TRBJ2-3; CDR3 protein: CASSPPTSTDTQYF; CDR3 DNA: TGTGCCAGCTCACCACCGACTTCGACAGATACGCAGTATTTT
D gene: TRBD2; clone size: -; V gene: TRBV14; J gene: TRBJ2-2; CDR3 protein: CASSRRGTSGGPGELFF; CDR3 DNA: TGTGCCAGCAGCAGACGAGGGACTAGCGGGGGCCCCGGGGAGCTGTTTTTT
D gene: -; clone size: -; V gene: TRBV7-2; J gene: TRBJ1-2; CDR3 protein: CASSSPRSGVGYTF; CDR3 DNA: TGTGCCAGCAGCTCACCCCGGAGCGGTGTTGGCTACACCTTC
D gene: TRBD1; clone size: -; V gene: TRBV6-1; J gene: TRBJ1-3; CDR3 protein: CASSDETGKAGNTIYF; CDR3 DNA: TGTGCCAGCAGTGATGAGACAGGGAAGGCTGGAAACACCATATATTTT
D gene: -; clone size: -; V gene: TRBV9; J gene: TRBJ1-5; CDR3 protein: CASSQVMRGQPQHF; CDR3 DNA: TGTGCCAGCAGCCAAGTCATGAGAGGCCAGCCCCAGCATTTT
D gene: -; clone size: -; V gene: TRBV3-1/TRBV3-2; J gene: TRBJ1-1; CDR3 protein: CASSQADRNTEAFF; CDR3 DNA: TGTGCCAGCAGCCAAGCTGACAGGAACACTGAAGCTTTCTTT
D gene: TRBD2; clone size: -; V gene: TRBV7-9; J gene: TRBJ2-7; CDR3 protein: CASSYTSGNYEQYF; CDR3 DNA: TGTGCCAGCAGCTACACTAGCGGAAACTACGAGCAGTACTTC
D gene: TRBD2; clone size: once; V gene: TRBV5-1; J gene: TRBJ2-1; CDR3 protein: CASRSTGTTSISSYNEQFF; CDR3 DNA: TGCGCCAGCAGGTCGACCGGGACTACCAGCATAAGCTCCTACAATGAGCAGTTCTTC
D gene: TRBD2; clone size: -; V gene: TRBV27; J gene: TRBJ2-2; CDR3 protein: CASSLKAGGPGTGELFF; CDR3 DNA: TGTGCCAGCAGTTTAAAGGCGGGGGGGCCTGGGACCGGGGAGCTGTTTTTT
D gene: -; clone size: once; V gene: TRBV5-4; J gene: TRBJ2-1; CDR3 protein: CASSPVDYNEQFF; CDR3 DNA: TGTGCCAGCAGCCCGGTTGACTACAATGAGCAGTTCTTC
D gene: -; clone size: -; V gene: TRBV24-1; J gene: TRBJ2-1; CDR3 protein: CATSDPGSRGGNEQFF; CDR3 DNA: TGTGCCACCAGTGACCCTGGCTCTAGGGGGGGCAATGAGCAGTTCTTC
D gene: -; clone size: -; V gene: TRBV30; J gene: TRBJ2-1; CDR3 protein: CAWSVPGWGNEQFF; CDR3 DNA: TGTGCCTGGAGTGTGCCAGGGTGGGGCAATGAGCAGTTCTTC
D gene: TRBD1; clone size: -; V gene: TRBV5-1; J gene: TRBJ2-5; CDR3 protein: CASSSTTSLPGGTQYF; CDR3 DNA: TGCGCCAGCAGCTCTACGACGTCCTTACCAGGGGGGACCCAGTACTTC
D gene: -; clone size: -; V gene: TRBV6-4; J gene: TRBJ2-2; CDR3 protein: CASSEQGIGELFF; CDR3 DNA: TGTGCCAGCAGCGAACAGGGAATCGGGGAGCTGTTTTTT
D gene: TRBD2; clone size: -; V gene: TRBV19; J gene: TRBJ2-3; CDR3 protein: CASTQESSGISDTQYF; CDR3 DNA: TGTGCCAGTACCCAAGAGAGTAGCGGGATTTCTGATACGCAGTATTTT
D gene: -; clone size: -; V gene: TRBV5-8; J gene: TRBJ1-2; CDR3 protein: CASSRDRVYGYTF; CDR3 DNA: TGTGCCAGCAGTCGAGACAGAGTCTATGGCTACACCTTC
D gene: -; clone size: -; V gene: TRBV2; J gene: TRBJ1-6; CDR3 protein: CASSYTLGGATHNSPLHF; CDR3 DNA: TGTGCCAGCAGTTACACTTTGGGGGGTGCGACTCATAATTCACCCCTCCACTTT
D gene: -; clone size: -; V gene: TRBV7-2; J gene: TRBJ2-3; CDR3 protein: CASSWNLQDTQYF; CDR3 DNA: TGTGCCAGCAGCTGGAACCTACAGGATACGCAGTATTTT
D gene: -; clone size: -; V gene: TRBV5-8; J gene: TRBJ1-4; CDR3 protein: CASSLANGRAREKLFF; CDR3 DNA: TGTGCCAGCAGCTTGGCCAATGGCAGGGCCCGTGAAAAACTGTTTTTT
D gene: TRBD2; clone size: -; V gene: TRBV2; J gene: TRBJ2-3; CDR3 protein: CASRPERGGDTQYF; CDR3 DNA: TGTGCCAGCAGGCCCGAGCGGGGGGGAGATACGCAGTATTTT
D gene: TRBD2; clone size: -; V gene: TRBV6-2/TRBV6-3; J gene: TRBJ2-1; CDR3 protein: CASSTSGGAGNEQFF; CDR3 DNA: TGTGCCAGCAGCACTAGCGGGGGGGCTGGCAATGAGCAGTTCTTC
D gene: TRBD1; clone size: -; V gene: TRBV12-5; J gene: TRBJ1-1; CDR3 protein: CASGLARTGNTEAFF; CDR3 DNA: TGTGCTAGTGGTTTGGCCAGGACAGGGAACACTGAAGCTTTCTTT
D gene: -; clone size: -; V gene: TRBV25-1; J gene: TRBJ1-3; CDR3 protein: CASSDTGGGNTIYF; CDR3 DNA: TGTGCCAGCAGTGATACCGGGGGTGGAAACACCATATATTTT
D gene: TRBD1; clone size: -; V gene: TRBV7-2; J gene: TRBJ1-2; CDR3 protein: CASSLGGGFWNYGYTF; CDR3 DNA: TGTGCCAGCAGCTTAGGAGGGGGCTTTTGGAACTATGGCTACACCTTC
D gene: TRBD2; clone size: -; V gene: TRBV6-5; J gene: TRBJ2-7; CDR3 protein: CASSRLAGGLEQYF; CDR3 DNA: TGTGCCAGCAGTCGACTAGCGGGGGGCCTCGAGCAGTACTTC
D gene: -; clone size: -; V gene: TRBV7-9; J gene: TRBJ1-2; CDR3 protein: CASSPHKNYGYTF; CDR3 DNA: TGTGCCAGCAGCCCCCACAAGAACTATGGCTACACCTTC
D gene: -; clone size: -; V gene: TRBV5-1; J gene: TRBJ1-2; CDR3 protein: CASSFARNYGYTF; CDR3 DNA: TGCGCCAGCAGCTTTGCCAGGAACTATGGCTACACCTTC
D gene: TRBD1; clone size: -; V gene: TRBV5-1; J gene: TRBJ2-1; CDR3 protein: CASGQGWGNEQFF; CDR3 DNA: TGCGCCAGCGGACAGGGCTGGGGCAATGAGCAGTTCTTC
D gene: -; clone size: many; V gene: TRBV6-1; J gene: TRBJ1-3; CDR3 protein: CASSEAFGTYTGNTIYF; CDR3 DNA: TGTGCCAGCAGTGAAGCGTTCGGGACATATACTGGAAACACCATATATTTT